The next 2 T cell receptor beta chains were all read from a single sample in a study of blood T cells in healthy people across ages. Then a second PCR, running about 6 to 11 cycles, was carried out with a sample-barcoded 5' primer and a J-beta primer mix. MiXCR, applied by TCRdb to the 5' RACE reads, yields one record per CDR3 protein. The sample has 550,000 to 650,000 distinct CDR3 sequences; about 28% are singletons. The sample comprised blood. These TCRs come from an elderly woman in good health.

The table lists this clonotype with many counts. The chain combines TRBV3-1 with TRBJ2-3; D gene ambiguous. Trimming took off 4 bases at V and 0 bases at J, with 14 bases between the two ends. Germline V lookup: CDR1 LGHDT, CDR2 YNNKEL (reference sequence). The CDR3 extends over 16 amino acids. The CDR3 sequence is CASSPPQALSTDTQYF. For the CDR3, the DNA is TGTGCCAGCAGCCCTCCGCAGGCCTTAAGCACAGATACGCAGTATTTT.

The rearrangement joins TRBV6-5 to TRBJ1-2; 8 bases agree with TRBD1. Germline V gene lookup returns CDR1 MNHEY and CDR2 SVGAGI. The CDR3 sequence is 12 residues long. J was trimmed by 7 bases and V by 6 bases; bases with no gene match: 4. CDR3 region: CASRQGDRGYTF. CDR3 sequence (DNA): TGTGCCAGCAGACAGGGGGATCGTGGCTACACCTTC.